This TCR beta chain was documented in a study of vaccination effects on CD4 cells after COVID-19. A 10-day culture period preceded the isolation of CD4+ T cells. None of the vaccinated had previously contracted SARS-CoV-2, and their nucleocapsid antibodies tested negative. Clones were read by immunoSEQ multiplex PCR, and TCRdb kept only the in-frame ones, dropping some. The data contain roughly 29,000 clones, about 60% of them singletons. A remark on this clone: Its antigen remains unidentified.

Germline loops: CDR1 KGHDR, CDR2 SFDVKD. J was trimmed by 8 bases and V by 4 bases; bases with no gene match: 12. The CDR3 extends over 17 amino acids. The sequencing used CD4+ T cells from PBMCs cultured without peptide, collected before COVID-19 vaccination. V is TRBV24-1 and J is TRBJ2-1, with 11 bases that match TRBD1. The TCR sequence derives from a human donor who received a COVID-19 vaccine. The CDR3 DNA is TGTGCCACCAGTGACCCCGGACTAGGACAGGGGGCAGATGAGCAGTTCTTC. Amino acid sequence: CATSDPGLGQGADEQFF.